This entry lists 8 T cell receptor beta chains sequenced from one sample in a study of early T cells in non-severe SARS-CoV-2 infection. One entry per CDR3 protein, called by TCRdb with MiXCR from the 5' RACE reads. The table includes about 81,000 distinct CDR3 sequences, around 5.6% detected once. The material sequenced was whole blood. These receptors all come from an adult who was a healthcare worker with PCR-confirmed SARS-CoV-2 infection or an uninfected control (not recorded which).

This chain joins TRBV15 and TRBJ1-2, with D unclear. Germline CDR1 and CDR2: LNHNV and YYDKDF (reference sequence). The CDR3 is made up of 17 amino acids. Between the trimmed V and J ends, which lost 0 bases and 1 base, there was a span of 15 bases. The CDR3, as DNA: TGTGCCACCAGCAGAGACGTACGGGGATCGATTAACTATGGCTACACCTTC. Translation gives CATSRDVRGSINYGYTF.

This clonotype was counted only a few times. The CDR3 spells CASSLRRGPSTDTQYF. The CDR3 region has the DNA TGTGCCAGCAGCTTAAGGCGGGGGCCAAGTACAGATACGCAGTATTTT. The chain links TRBV7-2 to TRBJ2-3, with D perhaps matching TRBD2 (7 bases). This CDR3 has 16 residues. In germline, CDR1 is SGHTA, CDR2 FQGNSA. Trimming pared 2 bases from V and 3 bases from J, leaving 15 bases between.

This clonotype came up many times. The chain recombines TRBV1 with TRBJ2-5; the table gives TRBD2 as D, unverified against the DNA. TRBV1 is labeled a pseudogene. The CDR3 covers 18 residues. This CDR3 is CTSSPGLAGEVGQETQYF. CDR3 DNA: TGCACCAGCAGCCCAGGACTAGCGGGAGAGGTGGGCCAAGAGACCCAGTACTTC.

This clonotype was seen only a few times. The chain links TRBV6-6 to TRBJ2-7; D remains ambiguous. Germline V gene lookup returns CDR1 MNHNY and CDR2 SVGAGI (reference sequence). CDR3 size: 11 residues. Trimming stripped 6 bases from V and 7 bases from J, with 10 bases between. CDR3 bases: TGTGCCAGCAGCTACCGCTGGGAGCAGTACTTC. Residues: CASSYRWEQYF.

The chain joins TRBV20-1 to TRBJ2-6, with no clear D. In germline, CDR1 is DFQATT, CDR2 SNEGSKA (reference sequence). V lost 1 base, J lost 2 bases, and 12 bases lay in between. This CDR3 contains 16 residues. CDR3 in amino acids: CSARGVGRPGANVLTF. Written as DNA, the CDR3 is TGCAGTGCTAGAGGGGTAGGGCGTCCTGGGGCCAACGTCCTGACTTTC.

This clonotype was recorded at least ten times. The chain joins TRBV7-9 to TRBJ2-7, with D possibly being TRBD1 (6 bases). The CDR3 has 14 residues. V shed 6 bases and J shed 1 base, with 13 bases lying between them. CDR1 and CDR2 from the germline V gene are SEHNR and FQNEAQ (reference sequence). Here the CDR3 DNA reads TGTGCCAGCAGTTACGGACAGCCGTCCTACGAGCAGTACTTC. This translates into CASSYGQPSYEQYF.

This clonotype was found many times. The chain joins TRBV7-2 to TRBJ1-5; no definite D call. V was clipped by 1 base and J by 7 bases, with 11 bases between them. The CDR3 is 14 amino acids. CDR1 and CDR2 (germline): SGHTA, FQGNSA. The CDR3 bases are TGTGCCAGCAGCTTAGATCGGGGTGTCCAGCCCCAGCATTTT. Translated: CASSLDRGVQPQHF.

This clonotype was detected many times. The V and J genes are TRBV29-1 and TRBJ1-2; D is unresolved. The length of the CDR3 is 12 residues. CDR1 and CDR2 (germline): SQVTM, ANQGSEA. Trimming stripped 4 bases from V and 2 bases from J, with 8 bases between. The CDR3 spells CSVGGVNYGYTF. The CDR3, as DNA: TGCAGCGTTGGCGGGGTAAACTATGGCTACACCTTC.